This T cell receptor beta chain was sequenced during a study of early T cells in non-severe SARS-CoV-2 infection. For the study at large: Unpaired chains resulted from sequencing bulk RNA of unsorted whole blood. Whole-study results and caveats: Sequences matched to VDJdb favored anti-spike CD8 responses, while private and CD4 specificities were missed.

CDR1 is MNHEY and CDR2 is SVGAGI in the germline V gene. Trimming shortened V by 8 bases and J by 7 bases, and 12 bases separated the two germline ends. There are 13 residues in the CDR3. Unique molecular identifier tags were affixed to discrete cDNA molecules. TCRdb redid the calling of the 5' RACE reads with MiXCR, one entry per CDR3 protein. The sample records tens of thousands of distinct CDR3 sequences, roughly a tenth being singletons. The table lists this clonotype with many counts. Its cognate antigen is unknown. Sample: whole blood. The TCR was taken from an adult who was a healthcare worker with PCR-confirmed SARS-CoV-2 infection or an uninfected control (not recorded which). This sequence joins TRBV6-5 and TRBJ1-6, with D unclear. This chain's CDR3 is CASGAQINSPLHF. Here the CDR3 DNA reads TGTGCCAGCGGTGCACAGATAAATTCACCCCTCCACTTT.